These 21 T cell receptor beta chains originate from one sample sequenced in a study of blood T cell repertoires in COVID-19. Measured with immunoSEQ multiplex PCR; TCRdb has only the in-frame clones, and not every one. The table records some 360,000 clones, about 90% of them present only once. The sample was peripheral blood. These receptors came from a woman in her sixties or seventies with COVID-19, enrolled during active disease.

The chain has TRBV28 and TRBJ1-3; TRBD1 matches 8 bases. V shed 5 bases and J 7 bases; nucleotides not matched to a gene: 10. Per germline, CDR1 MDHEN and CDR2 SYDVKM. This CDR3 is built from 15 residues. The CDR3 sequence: CASSLSGTGWNTIYF. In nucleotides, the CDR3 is TGTGCCAGCAGTCTTTCCGGGACAGGATGGAACACCATATATTTT.

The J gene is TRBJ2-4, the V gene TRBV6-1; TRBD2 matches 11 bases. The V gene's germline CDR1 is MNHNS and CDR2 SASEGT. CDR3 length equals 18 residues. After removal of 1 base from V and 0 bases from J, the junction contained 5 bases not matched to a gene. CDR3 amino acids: CASSEVSSGGLAKNIQYF. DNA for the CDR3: TGTGCCAGCAGTGAAGTATCTAGCGGGGGGTTAGCCAAAAACATTCAGTACTTC.

CDR3 region: CASSPRQGASGANVLTF. The DNA of the CDR3 is TGTGCCAGCAGCCCCAGACAGGGGGCTTCCGGGGCCAACGTCCTGACTTTC. This sequence joins TRBV9 and TRBJ2-6; 10 bases align to TRBD1. V lost 4 bases to trimming and J lost 4 bases; unmatched junction nucleotides: 8. The CDR3 totals 17 residues. Germline V CDR1 and CDR2: SGDLS, YYNGEE. Combining the CDR3 with reference TRBV9 and TRBJ2-6 gives the whole variable domain DSGVTQTPKHLITATGQRVTLRCSPRSGDLSVYWYQQSLDQGLQFLIQYYNGEERAKGNILERFSAQQFPDLHSELNLSSLELGDSALYFCASSPRQGASGANVLTFGAGSRLTVL.

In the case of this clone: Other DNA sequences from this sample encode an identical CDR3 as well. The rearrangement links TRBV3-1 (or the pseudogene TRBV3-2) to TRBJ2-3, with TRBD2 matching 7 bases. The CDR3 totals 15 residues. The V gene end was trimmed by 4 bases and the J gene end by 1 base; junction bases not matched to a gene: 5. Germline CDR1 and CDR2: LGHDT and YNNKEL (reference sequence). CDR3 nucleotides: TGTGCCAGCAGCCTTAGACTAGCCGGCACAGATACGCAGTATTTT. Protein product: CASSLRLAGTDTQYF.

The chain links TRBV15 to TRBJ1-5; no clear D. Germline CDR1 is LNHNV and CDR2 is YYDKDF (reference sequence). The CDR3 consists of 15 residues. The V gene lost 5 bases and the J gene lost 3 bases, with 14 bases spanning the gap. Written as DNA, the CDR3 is TGTGCCACCAGCCCTGAAGGAGGGCCCAATCAGCCCCAGCATTTT. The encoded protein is CATSPEGGPNQPQHF.

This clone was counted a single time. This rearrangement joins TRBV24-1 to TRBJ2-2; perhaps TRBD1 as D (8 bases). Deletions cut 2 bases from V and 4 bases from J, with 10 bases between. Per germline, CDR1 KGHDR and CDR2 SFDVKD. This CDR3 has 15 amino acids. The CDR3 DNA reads TGTGCCACCAGTGATTACAGGGGGGGCACCGGGGAGCTGTTTTTT. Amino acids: CATSDYRGGTGELFF.

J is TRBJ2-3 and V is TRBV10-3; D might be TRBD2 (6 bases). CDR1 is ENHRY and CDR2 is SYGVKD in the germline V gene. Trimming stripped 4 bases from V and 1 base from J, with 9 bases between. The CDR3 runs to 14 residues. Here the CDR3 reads CAISGQRGTDTQYF. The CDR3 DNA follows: TGTGCCATCAGTGGTCAGCGGGGCACAGATACGCAGTATTTT.

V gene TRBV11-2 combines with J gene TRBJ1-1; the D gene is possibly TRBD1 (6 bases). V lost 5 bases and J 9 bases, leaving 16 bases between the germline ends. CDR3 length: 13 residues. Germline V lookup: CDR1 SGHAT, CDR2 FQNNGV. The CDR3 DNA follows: TGTGCCAGCAGCCTAAACCACCGGGACAAAGCTTTCTTT. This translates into CASSLNHRDKAFF.

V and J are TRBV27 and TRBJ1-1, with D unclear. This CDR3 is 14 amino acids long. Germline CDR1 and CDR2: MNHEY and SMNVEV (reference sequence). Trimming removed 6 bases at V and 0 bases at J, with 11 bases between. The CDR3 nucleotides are TGTGCCAGCAGGCCCGGGTCGGTGAACACTGAAGCTTTCTTT. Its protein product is CASRPGSVNTEAFF.

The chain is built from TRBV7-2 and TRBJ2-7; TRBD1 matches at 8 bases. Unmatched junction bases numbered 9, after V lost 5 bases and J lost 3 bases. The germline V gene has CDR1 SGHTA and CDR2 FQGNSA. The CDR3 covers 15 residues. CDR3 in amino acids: CASSPRQGLLYEQYF. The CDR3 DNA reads TGTGCCAGCAGCCCAAGACAGGGGCTTCTCTACGAGCAGTACTTC. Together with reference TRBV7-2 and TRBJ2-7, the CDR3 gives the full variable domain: GAGVSQSPSNKVTEKGKDVELRCDPISGHTALYWYRQSLGQGLEFLIYFQGNSAPDKSGLPSDRFSAERTGGSVSTLTIQRTQQEDSAVYLCASSPRQGLLYEQYFGPGTRLTVT.

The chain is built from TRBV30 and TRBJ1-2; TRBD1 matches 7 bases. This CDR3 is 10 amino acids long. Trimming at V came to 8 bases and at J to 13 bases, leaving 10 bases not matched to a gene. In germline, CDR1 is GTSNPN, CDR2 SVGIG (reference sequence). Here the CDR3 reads CAGGQARVTF. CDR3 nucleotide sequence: TGTGCCGGTGGACAGGCTCGGGTCACCTTC.

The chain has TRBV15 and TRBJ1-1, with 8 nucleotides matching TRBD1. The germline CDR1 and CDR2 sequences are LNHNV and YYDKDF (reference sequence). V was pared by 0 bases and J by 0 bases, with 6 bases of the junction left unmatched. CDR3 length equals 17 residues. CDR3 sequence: CATSRDWAGGMNTEAFF. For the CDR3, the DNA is TGTGCCACCAGCAGAGATTGGGCAGGGGGCATGAACACTGAAGCTTTCTTT.

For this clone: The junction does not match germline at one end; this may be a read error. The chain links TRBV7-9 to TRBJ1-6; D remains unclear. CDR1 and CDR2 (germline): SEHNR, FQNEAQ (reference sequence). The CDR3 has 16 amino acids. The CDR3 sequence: CVSSSLGQAYNSPLHF. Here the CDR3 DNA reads TGTGTCAGCAGTTCACTGGGCCAGGCCTATAATTCACCCCTCCACTTT. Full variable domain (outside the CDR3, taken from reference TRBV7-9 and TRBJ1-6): DTGVSQNPRHKITKRGQNVTFRCDPISEHNRLYWYRQTLGQGPEFLTYFQNEAQLEKSRLLSDRFSAERPKGSFSTLEIQRTEQGDSAMYLCVSSSLGQAYNSPLHFGNGTRLTVT.

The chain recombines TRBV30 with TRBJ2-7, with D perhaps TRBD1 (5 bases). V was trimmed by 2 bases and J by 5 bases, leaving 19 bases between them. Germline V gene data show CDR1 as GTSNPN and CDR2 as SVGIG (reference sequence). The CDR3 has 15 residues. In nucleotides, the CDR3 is TGTGCCTGGAGTCGGTGGTCAGGGCAGGCCCACGAGCAGTACTTC. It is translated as CAWSRWSGQAHEQYF.

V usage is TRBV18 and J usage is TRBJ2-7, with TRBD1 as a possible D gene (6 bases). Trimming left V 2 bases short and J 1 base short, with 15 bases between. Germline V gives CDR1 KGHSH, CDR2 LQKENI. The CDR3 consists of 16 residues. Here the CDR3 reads CASSPFPPGQSYEQYF. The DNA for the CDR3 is TGTGCCAGCTCACCATTTCCCCCAGGACAGTCCTACGAGCAGTACTTC.

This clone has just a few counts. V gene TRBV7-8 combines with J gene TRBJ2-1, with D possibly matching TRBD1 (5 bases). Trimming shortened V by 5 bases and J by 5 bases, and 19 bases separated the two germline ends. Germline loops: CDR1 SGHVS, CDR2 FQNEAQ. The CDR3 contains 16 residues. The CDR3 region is CASSPFRGGADNEQFF. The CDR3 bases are TGTGCCAGCAGCCCTTTTAGGGGCGGCGCGGACAATGAGCAGTTCTTC.

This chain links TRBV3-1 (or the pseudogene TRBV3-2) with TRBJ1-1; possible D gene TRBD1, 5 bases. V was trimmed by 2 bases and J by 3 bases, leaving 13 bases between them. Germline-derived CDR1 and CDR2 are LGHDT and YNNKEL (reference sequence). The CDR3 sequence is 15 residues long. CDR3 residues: CASSQWRQPYTEAFF. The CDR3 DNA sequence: TGTGCCAGCAGCCAATGGCGACAGCCATACACTGAAGCTTTCTTT.

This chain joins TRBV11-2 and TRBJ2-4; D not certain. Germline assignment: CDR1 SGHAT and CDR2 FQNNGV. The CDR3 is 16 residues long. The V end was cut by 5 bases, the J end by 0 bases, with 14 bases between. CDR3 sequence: CASSPFNGLAKNIQYF. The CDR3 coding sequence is TGTGCCAGCAGCCCATTCAACGGGTTAGCCAAAAACATTCAGTACTTC.

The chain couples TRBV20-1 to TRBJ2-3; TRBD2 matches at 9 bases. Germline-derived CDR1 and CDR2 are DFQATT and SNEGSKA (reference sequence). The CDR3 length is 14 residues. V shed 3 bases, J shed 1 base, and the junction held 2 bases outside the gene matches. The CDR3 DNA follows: TGCAGTGCTAGTCGCGGGGGGGGCACAGATACGCAGTATTTT. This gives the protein CSASRGGGTDTQYF.

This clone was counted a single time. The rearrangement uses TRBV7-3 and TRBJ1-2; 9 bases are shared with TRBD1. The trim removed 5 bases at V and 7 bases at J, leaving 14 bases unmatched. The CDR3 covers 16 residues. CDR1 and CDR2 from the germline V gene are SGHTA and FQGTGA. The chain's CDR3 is CASSRSGTGRRSGYTF. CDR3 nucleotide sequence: TGTGCCAGCAGCCGCTCCGGGACAGGGCGGCGGAGTGGCTACACCTTC.

The CDR3 DNA follows: TGTGCCAGCAGTGAGACCCGGAGTTCTGGCAATCAGCCCCAGCATTTT. Translation gives CASSETRSSGNQPQHF. The gene calls are TRBV6-1 and TRBJ1-5; D is uncertain. CDR1 and CDR2 from the germline V gene are MNHNS and SASEGT. V shed 3 bases and J shed 2 bases, with 14 bases lying between them. The CDR3 has 16 amino acids.